The entry below describes one T cell receptor beta chain. Its target is not known. Each patient experienced a relapse that followed autologous stem cell transplantation, and brentuximab vedotin exposure varied. The CDR3 is 14 amino acids. Trimming cost V 2 bases and J 2 bases, with 10 bases left between them. Germline V gene lookup returns CDR1 MNHNY and CDR2 SVGAGI (reference sequence). This record belongs to a study of PD-1 blockade in classical Hodgkin lymphoma. Study outcomes and limitations: Relative to healthy donors, newly diagnosed patients reportedly had lower baseline TCR diversity, which was reported as lower still in relapsed/refractory patients. Lower baseline TCR diversity marked trial partial responders and progressors.

Generated by immunoSEQ multiplex PCR, the TCRdb table keeps only in-frame clones and is missing some. The sample has 43,000 or so clones, approximately 73% seen once. The chain joins TRBV6-6 to TRBJ2-7; tentative D call: TRBD1 (6 bases). Sequenced material: peripheral blood mononuclear cells (PBMCs), taken at baseline. The clonotype comes from a human donor with classical Hodgkin lymphoma. The CDR3 DNA is TGTGCCAGCAGTTACGCCGGACAGACCTACGAGCAGTACTTC. Amino acids: CASSYAGQTYEQYF.